This T cell receptor beta chain is drawn from a study of metastatic and nonmetastatic thyroid tumors. Study as a whole: Repertoire comparison spanned blood and tumor or nodule tissue of malignant and benign thyroid patients. Study-wide findings and caveats: When malignant thyroid tumors were compared with benign nodules, TCR beta diversity was reportedly significantly higher in the malignant tumors. This held in both blood and tumor samples.

Trimming shortened V by 1 base and J by 0 bases, and 7 bases separated the two germline ends. The CDR3 consists of 15 residues. Germline V CDR1 and CDR2: LGHDT, YNNKEL (reference sequence). In the original analysis: In papillary thyroid cancer, a distant-metastasis classifier was built using CDR3 differences across clinicopathological groups. TCRdb re-clonotyped the PCR reads via MiXCR. TCRdb, not the authors, supplied the V and J calls. The table lists about 30,000 clones, roughly 29% of them singletons. All patients were treatment-naive before thyroid surgery. At least ten counts were recorded for this clone. Antigen: not known.

The sequence derives from a female donor with papillary thyroid cancer or a benign thyroid nodule (not recorded which). Some clones in this sample may be carry-over from other donors' samples. The chain is built from TRBV3-1 and TRBJ2-1; D remains ambiguous. The sample taken for sequencing was blood. CDR3 bases: TGTGCCAGCAGCCAAGCTATAGCCTCCTACAATGAGCAGTTCTTC. As protein: CASSQAIASYNEQFF.